These 20 T cell receptor beta chains originate from one sample sequenced in a study of T cells in Graves' hyperthyroidism and ophthalmopathy. TCR beta CDR3 regions were amplified from RNA transcripts. When the TCR CDR3 underwent first-round RT-PCR, the HTBI primer set was used. Each CDR3 protein is one row after TCRdb ran MiXCR on the multiplex PCR reads. The sample consists of around 800,000 distinct CDR3 sequences, 35% to 40% of them appearing once. The sequenced sample consisted of blood. All receptors come from a man aged 18 to 35 with Graves' hyperthyroidism.

This chain uses TRBV29-1 with TRBJ1-4; no firm D call. The V gene's germline CDR1 is SQVTM and CDR2 ANQGSEA. V was cut by 3 bases and J by 0 bases, with 11 bases left in between. This CDR3 comprises 15 residues. The CDR3, as DNA: TGCAGCGTTGACCAGACTGGGGCAACTAATGAAAAACTGTTTTTT. It codes for CSVDQTGATNEKLFF.

This clonotype showed up many times. The chain links TRBV7-9 to TRBJ1-3; D remains unclear. This CDR3 contains 15 residues. Trimming shortened V by 5 bases and J by 7 bases, and 18 bases separated the two germline ends. In germline, CDR1 is SEHNR, CDR2 FQNEAQ (reference sequence). The CDR3 is CASSPSAALRNTIYF. CDR3 coding DNA: TGTGCCAGCAGCCCCAGTGCGGCCCTGAGGAACACCATATATTTT.

This clonotype appeared a single time. The V call is TRBV5-1, the J call TRBJ1-2; TRBD1 aligns across 9 bases. Per the germline V gene, CDR1 is SGHRS and CDR2 is YFSETQ. The J segment lost 5 bases and the V segment lost 7 bases, leaving 6 bases of the junction unmatched. This CDR3 spans 13 amino acids. CDR3 in amino acids: CASGRGQGYGYTF. The CDR3 DNA is TGCGCCAGCGGACGAGGACAGGGGTATGGCTACACCTTC.

This clonotype was seen more than once but under ten times. V usage is TRBV10-3 and J usage is TRBJ2-2, with a possible D match to TRBD1 (5 bases). Deletions cut 8 bases from V and 6 bases from J, with 10 bases between. CDR3 size: 12 residues. Per germline, CDR1 ENHRY and CDR2 SYGVKD. The CDR3 coding sequence is TGTGCCATCGCAGGGAAACCCGGGGAGCTGTTTTTT. It is translated as CAIAGKPGELFF.

This chain links TRBV12-3 or TRBV12-4 with TRBJ1-4; a weak D match, TRBD1 (6 bases). Trimming pared 5 bases from V and 7 bases from J, leaving 14 bases between. The CDR3 covers 14 residues. The DNA of the CDR3 is TGTGCCAGCAGTGAGGGGGGACGCAGTGAAAAACTGTTTTTT. Protein product: CASSEGGRSEKLFF.

The rearrangement uses TRBV7-9 and TRBJ2-7, with 9 bases matching TRBD2. V dropped 4 bases and J dropped 2; count of bases not matched to a gene: 9. The CDR3 consists of 16 residues. From germline, CDR1 is SEHNR and CDR2 FQNEAQ (reference sequence). The CDR3 DNA is TGTGCCAGCAGCTACGTCGCTAGCGGGACCGCCTACGAGCAGTACTTC. This codes for CASSYVASGTAYEQYF. Complete variable domain (other parts from reference TRBV7-9 and TRBJ2-7): DTGVSQNPRHKITKRGQNVTFRCDPISEHNRLYWYRQTLGQGPEFLTYFQNEAQLEKSRLLSDRFSAERPKGSFSTLEIQRTEQGDSAMYLCASSYVASGTAYEQYFGPGTRLTVT.

A word on this clonotype: Sequence at one end of the junction differs from germline and may be a read error. The rearrangement joins TRBV25-1 to TRBJ2-1; the match to TRBD1 covers 10 bases. The CDR3 loop spans 17 amino acids. Germline V gene lookup returns CDR1 MGHDK and CDR2 SYGVNS. The CDR3 nucleotides read TGTGCCAGCAGTGAATGGAGAAGGGACAGGGGCTACAATAAGCAGTTCTTC. Translation gives CASSEWRRDRGYNKQFF.

The chain joins TRBV14 to TRBJ1-2, with D unclear. Germline V gene lookup returns CDR1 SGHDN and CDR2 FVKESK. V was clipped by 9 bases and J by 8 bases, with 19 bases between them. The CDR3 has 13 amino acids. The CDR3: CASAHDPVGGYTF. CDR3 DNA sequence: TGTGCCAGTGCCCACGACCCGGTCGGGGGCTACACCTTC. The full variable domain, in which reference TRBV14 and TRBJ1-2 provide the parts outside the CDR3, is EAGVTQFPSHSVIEKGQTVTLRCDPISGHDNLYWYRRVMGKEIKFLLHFVKESKQDESGMPNNRFLAERTGGTYSTLKVQPAELEDSGVYFCASAHDPVGGYTFGSGTRLTVV.

This rearrangement joins TRBV24-1 to TRBJ2-2; 7 bases fit TRBD1. V gave up 11 bases and J gave up 4 bases; unmatched junction bases: 15. This CDR3 is built from 16 residues. Germline-derived CDR1 and CDR2 are KGHDR and SFDVKD. The CDR3 sequence: CASSHEGARLTGELFF. The CDR3 DNA reads TGTGCCAGCTCACACGAGGGGGCCAGGCTCACCGGGGAGCTGTTTTTT.

The genes are TRBV15 and TRBJ2-1; possible D gene TRBD1, 5 bases. Looked up from germline, CDR1 is LNHNV and CDR2 is YYDKDF (reference sequence). The CDR3 is made up of 13 amino acids. V was pared by 0 bases and J by 15 bases, with 15 bases between. The CDR3 protein is CATSRDQGSSGFF. CDR3 DNA sequence: TGTGCCACCAGCAGAGATCAGGGTTCCTCAGGGTTCTTC.

This clonotype was seen more than once but under ten times. DNA for the CDR3: TGTGCCAGCAGCACCCCAGGGATCACTGAAGCTTTCTTT. Its translation is CASSTPGITEAFF. The chain uses TRBV9 and TRBJ1-1; perhaps TRBD1 as D (5 bases). Deletions cut 4 bases from V and 4 bases from J, with 11 bases between. The CDR3 is made up of 13 amino acids. Per the germline V gene, CDR1 is SGDLS and CDR2 is YYNGEE.

This clonotype was observed a few times. The chain has TRBV2 and TRBJ1-4; 7 bases are a match to TRBD1. Germline V gene data show CDR1 as SNHLY and CDR2 as FYNNEI. Trimming took 1 base from V and 8 from J; bases not matched to a gene: 10. CDR3 size: 16 residues. In DNA form, the CDR3 reads TGTGCCAGCAGTGAAGAGCCACAGGGGCTCTGGGAAAAACTGTTTTTT. This gives the protein CASSEEPQGLWEKLFF.

There are many counts of this clonotype. This chain joins TRBV9 and TRBJ1-1; D unclear. Per the germline V gene, CDR1 is SGDLS and CDR2 is YYNGEE. The V end lost 0 bases, the J end lost 4 bases, and 10 bases lay between the germline ends. This CDR3 is built from 14 residues. The CDR3 sequence is CASSVVPEGTEAFF. In nucleotides, the CDR3 is TGTGCCAGCAGCGTAGTTCCGGAGGGCACTGAAGCTTTCTTT. The full variable domain, with the rest looked up from reference TRBV9 and TRBJ1-1, is DSGVTQTPKHLITATGQRVTLRCSPRSGDLSVYWYQQSLDQGLQFLIQYYNGEERAKGNILERFSAQQFPDLHSELNLSSLELGDSALYFCASSVVPEGTEAFFGQGTRLTVV.

The V gene is TRBV4-2, the J gene TRBJ1-1; D ambiguous. The V end was cut by 0 bases, the J end by 4 bases, with 6 bases between. This CDR3 has 13 amino acids. CDR1 is LGHNA and CDR2 is YNFKEQ in the germline V gene. CDR3 nucleotides: TGTGCCAGCAGCCAAGAGGCATCCACTGAAGCTTTCTTT. Its protein product is CASSQEASTEAFF.

The J gene is TRBJ2-5, the V gene TRBV7-2, with D unclear. V lost 4 bases and J 2 bases, leaving 11 bases between the germline ends. The germline gives CDR1 SGHTA, CDR2 FQGNSA. This CDR3 region has 14 residues. The CDR3 is CASSSDGPQETQYF. The DNA of the CDR3 is TGTGCCAGCAGCTCAGACGGGCCACAAGAGACCCAGTACTTC.

The table lists this clonotype with a few counts. This sequence joins TRBV5-4 and TRBJ1-2; 8 bases are shared with TRBD1. The CDR3 has 15 amino acids. V trimming: 4 bases; J trimming: 4 bases; junction bases outside the gene matches: 9. Looked up from germline, CDR1 is SGHNT and CDR2 is YYREEE (reference sequence). The CDR3 here is CASSLDRERLYGYTF. The CDR3, as DNA: TGTGCCAGCAGCCTGGACAGGGAGCGGCTCTATGGCTACACCTTC.

The chain is built from TRBV14 and TRBJ2-7; a weak D match, TRBD2 (5 bases). The CDR3 spans 15 residues. Trimming left V 1 base short and J 3 bases short, with 13 bases between. CDR1 and CDR2 (germline): SGHDN, FVKESK. The CDR3 DNA is TGTGCCAGCAGCCAAGTGGTCGGGATTTTCTACGAGCAGTACTTC. As protein: CASSQVVGIFYEQYF.

This clonotype appeared a few times. V gene TRBV10-3 combines with J gene TRBJ1-2, with 9 bases that match TRBD1. CDR3 length: 14 amino acids. The V and J ends lost 7 bases and 4 bases, in that order; junction bases with no gene match: 7. Germline CDR1 ENHRY, CDR2 SYGVKD. The CDR3 nucleotides are TGTGCCATCACACAGGGGGCGAGGGGCTATGGCTACACCTTC. Translating gives CAITQGARGYGYTF.

Turning to this clonotype: A junction end diverges from the germline sequence, so it may reflect a read error. The chain recombines TRBV7-2 with TRBJ2-5; D is perhaps TRBD1 or TRBD2 (6 bases each). Germline lookup yields CDR1 SGHTA and CDR2 FQGNSA. The CDR3 consists of 16 residues. The CDR3: CASSQAPPGARETQYF. The CDR3 DNA follows: TGCGCCAGCAGCCAAGCCCCGCCGGGGGCAAGAGAGACCCAGTACTTC.

The chain employs TRBV2 and TRBJ2-7, with TRBD1 identical over 7 bases. The CDR3 runs to 11 residues. The V gene's germline CDR1 is SNHLY and CDR2 FYNNEI. Trimming at V came to 6 bases and at J to 6 bases, leaving 2 bases not matched to a gene. CDR3 in amino acids: CASRRQGEQYF. The CDR3 DNA follows: TGTGCCAGCAGGAGACAGGGCGAGCAGTACTTC.